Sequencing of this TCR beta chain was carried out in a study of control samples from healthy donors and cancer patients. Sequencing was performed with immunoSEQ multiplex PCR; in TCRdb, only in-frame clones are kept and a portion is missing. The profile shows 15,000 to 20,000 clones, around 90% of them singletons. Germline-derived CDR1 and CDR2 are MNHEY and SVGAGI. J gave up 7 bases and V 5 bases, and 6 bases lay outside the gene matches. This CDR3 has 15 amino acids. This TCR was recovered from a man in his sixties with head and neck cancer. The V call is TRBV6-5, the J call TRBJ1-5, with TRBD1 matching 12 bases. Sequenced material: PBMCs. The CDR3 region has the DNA TGTGCCAGCAGTACACGGGACAGGGGGCACCAGCCCCAGCATTTT. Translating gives CASSTRDRGHQPQHF.